The T cell receptor (beta chain) described here comes from a study of shared clonotypes between healthy human individuals. About the study: CD4 naive and memory got three plates each, CD8 naive two, CD8 memory one. Findings and caveats of the study: Generally, naive subsets (rather than memory subsets) showed larger estimated richness. Shared clonotypes across all four donors exceeded non-shared ones in generation probability.

This clone has just one count. Its cognate antigen is unknown. Different DNA sequences within this sample yield the same CDR3. TCRdb's copy holds only in-frame clones and misses some; the assay was immunoSEQ multiplex PCR. The table lists over a million clones, approximately 80% of them singletons, with approximately 0.5% in the top ten. The V segment lost 5 bases and the J segment 3 bases; nucleotides outside the gene matches: 8. The CDR3 has 15 amino acids. Germline lookup yields CDR1 MNHEY and CDR2 SMNVEV (reference sequence). Sequencing input: memory CD4+ T cells from PBMCs. The subset: CD45RA-negative fraction. The chain is built from TRBV27 and TRBJ2-7; TRBD1 aligns across 9 bases. This TCR came from a man between 18 and 29 years old in good health. Some clones in this sample may be carry-over from other donors' samples. The CDR3 DNA reads as TGTGCCAGCAGTAGCCGGGACAGGGCTATCTACGAGCAGTACTTC. It yields the protein CASSSRDRAIYEQYF.